These 6 T cell receptor beta chains were all obtained from the same sample, sequenced in a study of cytomegalovirus exposure and HLA in healthy donors. The PCR was carried out with 60 Vbeta primers and 13 Jbeta primers. Repertoires were generated with immunoSEQ multiplex PCR, while TCRdb's copy carries only in-frame clones and drops some. The sample consists of roughly 200,000 clones, 77% of them appearing once. The sequenced material came from PBMCs. The source is a woman aged 60-70 years in good health and CMV-seropositive.

The chain couples TRBV6-4 to TRBJ1-2; weak D call: TRBD1 (6 bases). Germline V gene lookup returns CDR1 MRHNA and CDR2 SNTAGT. The CDR3 consists of 15 residues. Trimming stripped 3 bases from V and 1 base from J, with 12 bases between. This chain's CDR3 is CASSEFSGHNYGYTF. DNA of the CDR3: TGTGCCAGCAGTGAGTTTTCGGGACATAACTATGGCTACACCTTC.

The chain has TRBV12-5 and TRBJ1-1; perhaps TRBD1 as D (6 bases). Germline V gene data show CDR1 as LGHNT and CDR2 as FRNRAP. The ends were cut back, 4 bases at V and 1 base at J, with 25 bases in the middle. The CDR3 is 19 amino acids. The CDR3 loop is CASGYYSYTGRRENTEAFF. DNA for the CDR3: TGTGCTAGTGGTTATTACTCCTATACAGGGAGAAGAGAGAACACTGAAGCTTTCTTT.

Only a few counts were recorded for this clone. J is TRBJ2-1 and V is TRBV7-2; TRBD1 matches 10 bases. Trimming cost V 5 bases and J 6 bases; bases outside gene matches: 7. The CDR3 contains 15 residues. Looked up from germline, CDR1 is SGHTA and CDR2 is FQGNSA. CDR3 nucleotide sequence: TGTGCCAGCAGCACATGGACAGGGGGGTTCAATGAGCAGTTCTTC. It specifies CASSTWTGGFNEQFF.

This clone turned up a few times. The chain links TRBV27 to TRBJ1-6, with a possible D match to TRBD1 (6 bases). The germline gives CDR1 MNHEY, CDR2 SMNVEV (reference sequence). This CDR3 has 14 residues. The V end lost 6 bases, the J end lost 4 bases, and 10 bases lay between the germline ends. The CDR3 DNA reads as TGTGCCAGCAGGGACCAGGGGTATAATTCACCCCTCCACTTT. Amino acid sequence: CASRDQGYNSPLHF.

With regard to this clone: The germline gene is not matched at one end of the junction; a read error may be the cause. J is TRBJ1-2 and V is TRBV5-4, with 7 positions matching TRBD1. The CDR3 loop spans 14 amino acids. Germline values: CDR1 SGHNT, CDR2 YYREEE (reference sequence). CDR3 DNA sequence: TGTGCCGGCAGCGAGACAGGGTATGGCTATGGCTACACCTTC. Translated, it gives CAGSETGYGYGYTF.

This chain connects TRBV2 to TRBJ2-1; 9 bases agree with TRBD2. With 1 base clipped from V and 7 bases from J, the junction kept 14 bases outside the gene matches. This CDR3 has 18 amino acids. Germline values: CDR1 SNHLY, CDR2 FYNNEI. The CDR3 region has the DNA TGTGCCAGCAGTGAAGTTAGCGGGAGCCCCCAGTCGGGAAATGAGCAGTTCTTC. Amino acid sequence: CASSEVSGSPQSGNEQFF.